These 16 T cell receptor beta chains were sequenced from one sample in a study of T cell repertoires in cytomegalovirus infection. A single record per CDR3 protein comes from TCRdb applying MiXCR to the reads. The sample contains around 210,000 distinct CDR3 sequences, 6.5% of which appear only once. The sequencing input was PBMCs. These receptors were taken from a human donor in good health (CMV status not recorded). Some clones in this sample may be carry-over from other donors' samples.

This clonotype has at least ten counts. V and J are TRBV20-1 and TRBJ2-2; D may be TRBD1 or TRBD2 (5 bases each). The germline V and J ends were trimmed by 2 bases and 6 bases, with 13 bases remaining between them. CDR3 length: 14 amino acids. CDR1 is DFQATT, CDR2 SNEGSKA, per germline (reference sequence). DNA for the CDR3: TGCAGTGCTAGACGGGGACCCGGGGCCGGGGAGCTGTTTTTT. This gives the protein CSARRGPGAGELFF.

In its sample, this clonotype was seen many times. This chain links TRBV15 with TRBJ1-2, with no clear D. Trimming left V 5 bases short and J 6 bases short, with 19 bases between. The CDR3 totals 15 residues. CDR1 is LNHNV and CDR2 is YYDKDF in the germline V gene (reference sequence). CDR3 bases: TGTGCCACCAGCTCCCCAGGAGGGAGGGTGGATGGCTACACCTTC. This encodes CATSSPGGRVDGYTF.

The table lists this clonotype with many counts. The chain has TRBV20-1 and TRBJ1-2; a possible D gene is TRBD1 (6 bases). Between the trimmed V and J ends, which lost 6 bases and 3 bases, there was a span of 17 bases. CDR3 length equals 14 residues. The V gene's germline CDR1 is DFQATT and CDR2 SNEGSKA (reference sequence). The CDR3 bases are TGCAGTGCCCCAGGGCAGGGGAGGGACTATGGCTACACCTTC. Residues: CSAPGQGRDYGYTF.

This clonotype was seen repeatedly, ten times or more. The chain uses TRBV29-1 and TRBJ2-6, with a possible D match to TRBD1 (6 bases). Germline V lookup: CDR1 SQVTM, CDR2 ANQGSEA. This CDR3 is 19 amino acids long. V was shortened by 0 bases and J by 0 bases, with 18 bases between the two germline ends. CDR3 nucleotide sequence: TGCAGCGTTGAAGACCTCCTATCGGACAGATTCTCTGGGGCCAACGTCCTGACTTTC. Protein sequence: CSVEDLLSDRFSGANVLTF.

This clonotype has a count of ten or more. The chain links TRBV12-3 or TRBV12-4 to TRBJ1-2, with TRBD1 matching 8 bases. The CDR3 has 14 amino acids. The V gene end was trimmed by 9 bases and the J gene end by 6 bases; junction bases not matched to a gene: 12. CDR3 in DNA: TGTGCCAGTTTAAACAGGGGGAGCATTGATGGCTACACCTTC. The encoded protein is CASLNRGSIDGYTF.

This clonotype appeared many times. The chain links TRBV9 to TRBJ1-1, with D possibly being TRBD1 (5 bases). Germline CDR1 SGDLS, CDR2 YYNGEE. Between the trimmed V and J ends, which lost 0 bases and 5 bases, there was a span of 14 bases. The CDR3 runs to 15 residues. CDR3 DNA sequence: TGTGCCAGCAGCGTAGGCCCGGCAGGGCAAACTGAAGCTTTCTTT. Its translation is CASSVGPAGQTEAFF.

This clonotype was seen at least ten times. The chain links TRBV5-1 to TRBJ1-1; 10 positions match TRBD1. The CDR3 runs 15 residues. Germline CDR1 SGHRS, CDR2 YFSETQ. V was pared by 4 bases and J by 5 bases, with 8 bases of the junction left unmatched. The CDR3, as DNA: TGCGCCAGCAGCCTAGGGACAGGGGCGGGTACTGAAGCTTTCTTT. Its protein is CASSLGTGAGTEAFF.

There are many counts of this clonotype. The chain recombines TRBV19 with TRBJ1-5, with 12 bases matching TRBD1. The CDR3 covers 17 residues. Germline-derived CDR1 and CDR2 are LNHDA and SQIVND (reference sequence). With V trimmed by 3 bases and J by 6 bases, 9 bases remained unmatched. The CDR3 DNA reads as TGTGCCAGTAGTATGGGGGACAGGGGGCGCATAGGTCAGCCCCAGCATTTT. Translating gives CASSMGDRGRIGQPQHF. The variable domain in full, completed from reference TRBV19 and TRBJ1-5, reads DGGITQSPKYLFRKEGQNVTLSCEQNLNHDAMYWYRQDPGQGLRLIYYSQIVNDFQKGDIAEGYSVSREKKESFPLTVTSAQKNPTAFYLCASSMGDRGRIGQPQHFGDGTRLSIL.

This clonotype was seen ten or more times. The V gene is TRBV9, the J gene TRBJ2-1; 7 bases match TRBD2. Germline V gene lookup returns CDR1 SGDLS and CDR2 YYNGEE. After removal of 0 bases from V and 5 bases from J, the junction contained 5 bases not matched to a gene. This CDR3 is 15 amino acids long. CDR3 coding DNA: TGTGCCAGCAGCGTAGTCAGCGGGGATAACAATGAGCAGTTCTTC. It translates to CASSVVSGDNNEQFF.

This clonotype was counted ten times or more. The V call is TRBV7-2, the J call TRBJ1-6, with D maybe TRBD1 (5 bases). V lost 6 bases and J 6 bases, leaving 12 bases between the germline ends. The CDR3 length is 14 residues. Germline V gives CDR1 SGHTA, CDR2 FQGNSA. CDR3 in amino acids: CASSGGRGNSPLHF. The CDR3 DNA sequence: TGTGCCAGCAGTGGGGGTAGAGGTAATTCACCCCTCCACTTT. Variable domain in full (rest from reference TRBV7-2 and TRBJ1-6): GAGVSQSPSNKVTEKGKDVELRCDPISGHTALYWYRQSLGQGLEFLIYFQGNSAPDKSGLPSDRFSAERTGGSVSTLTIQRTQQEDSAVYLCASSGGRGNSPLHFGNGTRLTVT.

The gene calls are TRBV5-1 and TRBJ2-2; D is possibly TRBD1 or TRBD2 (5 bases each). The ends were cut back, 4 bases at V and 4 bases at J, with 14 bases in the middle. The CDR3 extends over 15 amino acids. Germline V gives CDR1 SGHRS, CDR2 YFSETQ. This CDR3 reads CASSQAGTSTGELFF. The CDR3 nucleotides are TGCGCCAGCAGCCAGGCCGGGACGAGCACCGGGGAGCTGTTTTTT.

This clonotype was observed at least ten times. This sequence joins TRBV19 and TRBJ2-2, with D unresolved. Germline-derived CDR1 and CDR2 are LNHDA and SQIVND (reference sequence). V was pared by 1 base and J by 0 bases, with 6 bases between. The CDR3 is 15 amino acids. The CDR3 protein is CASSIGTSNTGELFF. CDR3 in DNA: TGTGCCAGTAGTATAGGGACGTCGAACACCGGGGAGCTGTTTTTT.

This clonotype was observed a handful of times. The V gene is TRBV4-3, the J gene TRBJ2-5; D possibly corresponds to TRBD2 (5 bases). The CDR3 runs to 14 residues. CDR1 and CDR2 from the germline V gene are LGHNA and YSLEER. Trimming shortened V by 0 bases and J by 5 bases, and 10 bases separated the two germline ends. Here the CDR3 DNA reads TGCGCCAGCAGCCAAGATACGGGGATTGAGACCCAGTACTTC. It yields the protein CASSQDTGIETQYF.

This clonotype appeared many times. The genes are TRBV20-1 and TRBJ1-5; 7 nucleotides match TRBD1. Trimming cost V 3 bases and J 0 bases; bases outside gene matches: 5. The V gene's germline CDR1 is DFQATT and CDR2 SNEGSKA (reference sequence). The CDR3 spans 15 residues. In DNA, the CDR3 is TGCAGTGCTAGTCGGGGACAGTCTAGCAATCAGCCCCAGCATTTT. As protein: CSASRGQSSNQPQHF.

This clonotype has at least ten counts. V is TRBV5-6 and J is TRBJ2-3; D not resolved. Germline CDR1 SGHDT, CDR2 YYEEEE. Trimming cost V 0 bases and J 2 bases, with 7 bases left between them. The CDR3 runs 14 residues. The CDR3 is CASSLDRYTDTQYF. The DNA for the CDR3 is TGTGCCAGCAGCTTGGACCGTTACACAGATACGCAGTATTTT.

This clonotype was seen at least ten times. The J gene is TRBJ2-1, the V gene TRBV15; unclear D gene. V was shortened by 5 bases and J by 4 bases, with 9 bases between the two germline ends. Germline V CDR1 and CDR2: LNHNV, YYDKDF (reference sequence). This CDR3 comprises 13 residues. CDR3 residues: CATSQRLYNEQFF. In nucleotides, the CDR3 is TGTGCCACCAGCCAACGGCTTTACAATGAGCAGTTCTTC.